The T cell receptor beta chain described here comes from a study of blood T cell repertoires in COVID-19. Trimming shortened V by 2 bases and J by 5 bases, and 7 bases separated the two germline ends. From germline, CDR1 is SGHVS and CDR2 FQNEAQ. CDR3 length equals 13 residues. TCRdb keeps only in-frame clones here, not all; method: immunoSEQ multiplex PCR. The sample records about 85,000 clones, roughly 89% being singletons. This TCR was sampled from a woman aged 80 or over with active or convalescent COVID-19. The chain combines TRBV7-8 with TRBJ1-5; the D is unclear. The sequenced sample consisted of peripheral blood. The CDR3 DNA follows: TGTGCCAGCAGCTTATGGCTCGATCAGCCCCAGCATTTT. Translation: CASSLWLDQPQHF.